This TCR beta chain came from a study of T cells in Graves' hyperthyroidism and ophthalmopathy. The CDR3 consists of 14 residues. V lost 1 base, J lost 7 bases, and 8 bases stayed unmatched. CDR1 is DFQATT and CDR2 is SNEGSKA in the germline V gene (reference sequence). Amplified regions were TCR beta CDR3 sequences from RNA transcripts. RT-PCR in the first round (using the HTBI primer set) targeted the TCR CDR3. Using its own MiXCR run on the multiplex PCR reads, TCRdb lists one record per CDR3 protein. The sample has fewer than 650,000 distinct CDR3 sequences; roughly 14% are singletons. The TCR was taken from a woman aged 40 to 50 with Graves' ophthalmopathy. The V gene is TRBV20-1, the J gene TRBJ2-5; 8 nucleotides match TRBD1. Sequencing was performed on blood. CDR3 amino acids: CSARGKTGVATQYF. The DNA for the CDR3 is TGCAGTGCTAGAGGAAAGACAGGGGTGGCGACCCAGTACTTC.